This T cell receptor beta chain was captured in a study of T cell responses to AZD1222 COVID-19 vaccine. Concerning this clone: Its antigen is not identified.

The table came from immunoSEQ multiplex PCR; TCRdb's copy has only in-frame clones and leaves some out. The repertoire holds approximately 150,000 clones, with about 95% as singletons. Between the trimmed V and J ends, which lost 6 bases and 7 bases, there was a span of 10 bases. Germline CDR1 and CDR2: MNHEY and SMNVEV (reference sequence). The CDR3 loop spans 13 amino acids. Study-wide findings and caveats: No repertoire was sampled before or during the peak T cell response, only after it. White British ancestry dominated among donors, who included more females, and clonal diversity was possibly underestimated.

The starting material was peripheral blood, obtained on day 0 of AZD1222 vaccination. J is TRBJ1-6 and V is TRBV27; D remains ambiguous. This TCR derives from an adult in good health. Here the CDR3 DNA reads TGTGCCAGCAGCTATAATGGCAATTCACCCCTCCACTTT. Amino acid sequence: CASSYNGNSPLHF.